What follows are 11 T cell receptor beta chains derived from one specimen sequenced in a study of cytomegalovirus exposure and HLA in healthy donors. Amplification used 60 Vbeta primers and 13 Jbeta primers. Assay used: immunoSEQ multiplex PCR; TCRdb lists only in-frame clones, some missing. The sample consists of roughly 180,000 clones, 80% to 85% of them appearing once. Specimen: PBMCs. The source of these receptors is a boy younger than 10 in good health and CMV-seronegative.

The chain recombines TRBV11-3 with TRBJ1-2; no clear D gene. Trimming cost V 2 bases and J 4 bases, with 17 bases left between them. CDR3 length: 16 residues. Germline assignment: CDR1 SGHNT and CDR2 YENEEA. As DNA, the CDR3 is TGTGCCAGCAGCTTACGAAGCGGGGTAGTTAGCTATGGCTACACCTTC. Amino acids: CASSLRSGVVSYGYTF.

The rearrangement uses TRBV19 and TRBJ2-2; TRBD2 is a possible D gene (6 bases). V lost 2 bases and J 5 bases, leaving 6 bases between the germline ends. The CDR3 is made up of 13 amino acids. Germline V gene sequence: CDR1 LNHDA, CDR2 SQIVND (reference sequence). CDR3 amino acids: CASSILATGELFF. Written as DNA, the CDR3 is TGTGCCAGTAGTATACTAGCGACCGGGGAGCTGTTTTTT.

J is TRBJ2-6 and V is TRBV9; perhaps TRBD2 as D (6 bases). Between the trimmed V and J ends, which lost 3 bases and 2 bases, there was a span of 12 bases. Germline CDR1 and CDR2: SGDLS and YYNGEE. The CDR3 is 16 amino acids. The CDR3, as DNA: TGTGCCAGCAGCGGCCTAGCGTCCCCTGGGGCCAACGTCCTGACTTTC. Translated: CASSGLASPGANVLTF.

J is TRBJ2-7 and V is TRBV6-1; maybe TRBD2 (6 bases). CDR1 is MNHNS, CDR2 SASEGT, per germline. V lost 3 bases, J lost 9 bases, and 15 bases lay in between. This CDR3 contains 13 residues. Here the CDR3 reads CASSESGREVQYV. CDR3 DNA sequence: TGTGCCAGCAGTGAGTCGGGCAGGGAGGTGCAGTACGTC.

This chain links TRBV14 with TRBJ2-3; 7 bases fit TRBD2. Germline CDR1 is SGHDN and CDR2 is FVKESK. V was pared by 1 base and J by 3 bases, with 7 bases of the junction left unmatched. This CDR3 is 16 amino acids long. The CDR3 DNA is TGTGCCAGCAGCCAAGCGGGACTAACCTTTACAGATACGCAGTATTTT. This encodes CASSQAGLTFTDTQYF.

V and J are TRBV7-6 and TRBJ1-2; 9 nucleotides match TRBD1. Germline V gene sequence: CDR1 SGHVS, CDR2 FNYEAQ. CDR3 length: 14 residues. V lost 4 bases to trimming and J lost 4 bases; unmatched junction nucleotides: 4. The chain's CDR3 is CASSSLDRGYGYTF. CDR3 nucleotide sequence: TGTGCCAGCAGCTCTTTGGACAGGGGCTATGGCTACACCTTC.

This chain uses TRBV11-2 with TRBJ1-2, with D perhaps TRBD1 (5 bases). CDR1 is SGHAT and CDR2 is FQNNGV in the germline V gene. V was cut by 3 bases and J by 8 bases, with 16 bases left in between. The CDR3 sequence is 14 residues long. CDR3 in amino acids: CASSFNGGTWGYTF. The CDR3 coding sequence is TGTGCCAGCAGCTTTAATGGGGGGACCTGGGGCTACACCTTC.

This chain links TRBV25-1 with TRBJ1-4; 7 nucleotides match TRBD1. There are 15 residues in the CDR3. Germline loops: CDR1 MGHDK, CDR2 SYGVNS. V shed 4 bases and J 3 bases; nucleotides not matched to a gene: 5. The CDR3 DNA reads as TGTGCCAGCAGTGCTCCGGGACAGTCTAATGAAAAACTGTTTTTT. The encoded protein is CASSAPGQSNEKLFF.

This clone was detected once. This sequence joins TRBV27 and TRBJ1-1; no clear D gene. CDR1 MNHEY and CDR2 SMNVEV come from the germline V gene (reference sequence). This CDR3 has 12 residues. The V end was cut by 5 bases, the J end by 0 bases, with 4 bases between. CDR3 DNA sequence: TGTGCCAGCAGTCATGTGAACACTGAAGCTTTCTTT. Translation: CASSHVNTEAFF.

The V gene is TRBV5-1, the J gene TRBJ1-2; no firm D call. This CDR3 contains 15 residues. Trimming took off 0 bases at V and 4 bases at J, with 13 bases between the two ends. The germline V gene has CDR1 SGHRS and CDR2 YFSETQ. This CDR3 is CASSLERAWGYGYTF. CDR3 coding DNA: TGCGCCAGCAGCTTGGAGAGGGCGTGGGGCTATGGCTACACCTTC.

The J gene is TRBJ2-1, the V gene TRBV10-3; perhaps TRBD2 as D (7 bases). Germline V gene data show CDR1 as ENHRY and CDR2 as SYGVKD. The CDR3 loop spans 13 amino acids. The V and J ends lost 9 bases and 5 bases respectively, with 14 bases between them. CDR3 in amino acids: CAIRAGADNEQFF. CDR3 sequence (DNA): TGTGCCATACGGGCGGGGGCCGACAATGAGCAGTTCTTC.